Presented here are 22 T cell receptor beta chains from one specimen sequenced in a study of blood T cell repertoires in COVID-19. Here immunoSEQ multiplex PCR was the method, and the copy in TCRdb shows in-frame clones only, minus some. The table has about 100,000 clones, around 81% seen once; the top ten hold about an eighth. Sequences were obtained from peripheral blood. These receptors were collected from a man aged 50-59 years with active or convalescent COVID-19.

The chain joins TRBV15 to TRBJ2-7; 9 bases fit TRBD1. The J segment lost 2 bases and the V segment lost 3 bases, leaving 5 bases of the junction unmatched. The CDR3 loop spans 15 amino acids. Germline V gene data show CDR1 as LNHNV and CDR2 as YYDKDF (reference sequence). The CDR3 protein is CATSREGQGAYEQYF. The CDR3 nucleotides are TGTGCCACCAGCAGGGAGGGACAGGGAGCCTACGAGCAGTACTTC.

The V call is TRBV6-1, the J call TRBJ1-4; the D is unclear. CDR3 length equals 14 residues. Germline values: CDR1 MNHNS, CDR2 SASEGT. The V end lost 2 bases, the J end lost 6 bases, and 10 bases lay between the germline ends. This chain's CDR3 is CASSEIRRYEKLFF. DNA of the CDR3: TGTGCCAGCAGTGAAATAAGGCGGTATGAAAAACTGTTTTTT.

This clone was detected once. This chain connects TRBV5-4 to TRBJ1-1, with D possibly being TRBD1 (5 bases). V gave up 6 bases and J gave up 1 base, with 13 bases separating them. CDR3 length equals 14 residues. Looked up from germline, CDR1 is SGHNT and CDR2 is YYREEE (reference sequence). The CDR3 spells CASTRGTGNTEAFF. CDR3 nucleotide sequence: TGTGCCAGCACGCGCGGGACTGGGAACACTGAAGCTTTCTTT.

The chain carries TRBV12-3 or TRBV12-4 and TRBJ1-2; 9 nucleotides align to TRBD1. V lost 6 bases and J lost 2; bases outside the gene matches: 1. The CDR3 is 13 amino acids. The CDR3 nucleotides are TGTGCCAGCAGACAGGGGGCGAACTATGGCTACACCTTC. Protein sequence: CASRQGANYGYTF.

This clone was counted a single time. The V call is TRBV27, the J call TRBJ1-5; D not resolved. V was cut by 0 bases and J by 6 bases, with 15 bases left in between. From germline, CDR1 is MNHEY and CDR2 SMNVEV (reference sequence). The CDR3 covers 16 residues. This CDR3 is CASSLSGRLPGQPQHF. CDR3 nucleotide sequence: TGTGCCAGCAGTTTATCCGGGAGATTGCCCGGTCAGCCCCAGCATTTT.

The V gene is TRBV14, the J gene TRBJ2-5, with a tentative D call TRBD1 (6 bases). Germline CDR1 and CDR2: SGHDN and FVKESK. V lost 0 bases and J lost 2, with 13 bases in between. The CDR3 has 16 residues. The CDR3 DNA reads as TGTGCCAGCAGCCAAGACTCAGGGGTCGTTCAAGAGACCCAGTACTTC. It specifies CASSQDSGVVQETQYF.

This clone appeared a single time. The rearrangement links TRBV27 to TRBJ2-2, with TRBD1 matching 7 bases. The germline V gene has CDR1 MNHEY and CDR2 SMNVEV (reference sequence). CDR3 length: 13 amino acids. V was pared by 5 bases and J by 6 bases, with 3 bases of the junction left unmatched. For the CDR3, the DNA is TGTGCCAGCAGTGTACAGGGGCCCGGGGAGCTGTTTTTT. It translates to CASSVQGPGELFF.

V is TRBV2 and J is TRBJ2-7, with D hard to call. The CDR3 spans 14 residues. The germline V gene encodes CDR1 SNHLY and CDR2 FYNNEI. V lost 1 base and J 0 bases, leaving 7 bases between the germline ends. The CDR3 nucleotides read TGTGCCAGCAGTGAAGGCGCGAGCTCCTACGAGCAGTACTTC. Translation gives CASSEGASSYEQYF.

V usage is TRBV9 and J usage is TRBJ2-3; possibly TRBD2 for D (6 bases). V gave up 2 bases and J gave up 6 bases, with 13 bases separating them. CDR1 is SGDLS, CDR2 YYNGEE, per germline. The CDR3 is made up of 14 amino acids. CDR3 sequence reads: CASSVQAGSDTQYF. DNA of the CDR3: TGTGCCAGCAGCGTTCAAGCGGGTTCCGATACGCAGTATTTT.

About this clone: This sample also contains other DNA sequences that code for the same CDR3. The J gene is TRBJ2-7, the V gene TRBV2; no reliable D call. The CDR3 extends over 11 amino acids. Between the trimmed V and J ends, which lost 6 bases and 1 base, there was a span of 4 bases. From germline, CDR1 is SNHLY and CDR2 FYNNEI. The CDR3 region is CASRYSYEQYF. CDR3 bases: TGTGCCAGCAGGTATTCCTACGAGCAGTACTTC. The complete variable domain, with remaining parts taken from reference TRBV2 and TRBJ2-7, reads EPEVTQTPSHQVTQMGQEVILRCVPISNHLYFYWYRQILGQKVEFLVSFYNNEISEKSEIFDDQFSVERPDGSNFTLKIRSTKLEDSAMYFCASRYSYEQYFGPGTRLTVT.

J is TRBJ2-1 and V is TRBV28, with D tentatively TRBD1 (5 bases). In germline, CDR1 is MDHEN, CDR2 SYDVKM. V gave up 5 bases and J gave up 0 bases, with 8 bases separating them. This CDR3 is 14 amino acids long. CDR3 coding DNA: TGTGCCAGCAGTCCCAGGGACTCCTACAATGAGCAGTTCTTC. This gives the protein CASSPRDSYNEQFF.

Written as DNA, the CDR3 is TGCGCCAGCAGCTTGGGTGGACAGGTTAGGATTGAGCAGTACTTC. This gives the protein CASSLGGQVRIEQYF. The V and J genes are TRBV5-1 and TRBJ2-7; 7 nucleotides line up with TRBD1. J was trimmed by 7 bases and V by 0 bases; bases with no gene match: 10. The CDR3 is 15 residues long. From germline, CDR1 is SGHRS and CDR2 YFSETQ. Complete variable domain (other parts from reference TRBV5-1 and TRBJ2-7): KAGVTQTPRYLIKTRGQQVTLSCSPISGHRSVSWYQQTPGQGLQFLFEYFSETQRNKGNFPGRFSGRQFSNSRSEMNVSTLELGDSALYLCASSLGGQVRIEQYFGPGTRLTVT.

This clone occurred a few times. The chain links TRBV10-1 to TRBJ2-1; 12 bases are a match to TRBD2. The V gene end was trimmed by 3 bases and the J gene end by 6 bases; junction bases not matched to a gene: 6. Germline CDR1 reads WNHNN; CDR2 reads SYGVQD (reference sequence). This CDR3 comprises 16 residues. This CDR3 is CASSDWTSGMVNEQFF. The CDR3 nucleotides are TGCGCCAGCAGTGACTGGACTAGCGGGATGGTCAATGAGCAGTTCTTC.

This chain uses TRBV28 with TRBJ2-5, with D perhaps TRBD1 (6 bases). CDR3 length: 13 amino acids. The germline V gene has CDR1 MDHEN and CDR2 SYDVKM. Trimming cost V 7 bases and J 6 bases, with 15 bases left between them. The CDR3 protein is CASTSGDSKTQYF. DNA of the CDR3: TGTGCCAGCACCTCAGGGGATTCGAAGACCCAGTACTTC.

This clone was detected only once. The chain employs TRBV19 and TRBJ2-7; 10 bases are a match to TRBD1. The length of the CDR3 is 15 residues. From germline, CDR1 is LNHDA and CDR2 SQIVND (reference sequence). V shed 4 bases and J 0 bases; nucleotides not matched to a gene: 3. The CDR3 DNA sequence: TGTGCCAGTAGTACCGGGACAGGGGCCTCCTACGAGCAGTACTTC. This gives the protein CASSTGTGASYEQYF.

The chain uses TRBV7-9 and TRBJ2-5, with D hard to call. Germline V gene sequence: CDR1 SEHNR, CDR2 FQNEAQ (reference sequence). CDR3 length equals 13 residues. Trimming left V 5 bases short and J 10 bases short, with 17 bases between. CDR3: CASSPPQAYIQYF. The CDR3 coding sequence is TGTGCCAGCAGCCCCCCCCAGGCCTATATCCAGTACTTC.

The V and J genes are TRBV28 and TRBJ1-1; D unclear. Germline assignment: CDR1 MDHEN and CDR2 SYDVKM. Trimming removed 7 bases from V and 6 bases from J, with 24 bases in between. This CDR3 contains 16 residues. The DNA of the CDR3 is TGTGCCAGCATTGGAGTCGCGGGCTCAAGATGGTCTGAAGCTTTCTTT. Translation gives CASIGVAGSRWSEAFF.

This clone was detected once. V is TRBV28 and J is TRBJ1-2, with D possibly matching TRBD1 (5 bases). From germline, CDR1 is MDHEN and CDR2 SYDVKM. This CDR3 contains 13 residues. Trimming cost V 3 bases and J 10 bases, with 15 bases left between them. The CDR3 region has the DNA TGTGCCAGCAGTTTCAGGGCGGGAATGGACTACACCTTC. Amino acids: CASSFRAGMDYTF.

The rearrangement uses TRBV7-2 and TRBJ2-3, with a tentative D call TRBD1 (6 bases). Per the germline V gene, CDR1 is SGHTA and CDR2 is FQGNSA. The V gene lost 5 bases and the J gene lost 1 base, with 13 bases spanning the gap. The CDR3 spans 15 residues. The chain's CDR3 is CASSAWGQGTDTQYF. CDR3 in DNA: TGTGCCAGCAGCGCGTGGGGGCAGGGCACAGATACGCAGTATTTT.

The V gene is TRBV7-2, the J gene TRBJ2-3; possibly TRBD2 for D (6 bases). The CDR3 is made up of 15 amino acids. The ends were cut back, 3 bases at V and 0 bases at J, with 10 bases in the middle. CDR1 is SGHTA and CDR2 is FQGNSA in the germline V gene. The CDR3 DNA is TGTGCCAGCAGCTTGGGACTTTTTAGCACAGATACGCAGTATTTT. Translating gives CASSLGLFSTDTQYF.

The gene calls are TRBV29-1 and TRBJ2-1; tentative D call: TRBD1 (6 bases). The germline gives CDR1 SQVTM, CDR2 ANQGSEA. CDR3 length: 13 amino acids. The V end was cut by 3 bases, the J end by 7 bases, with 13 bases between. As DNA, the CDR3 is TGCAGCGTTGAGCCAGGGGATTGGAATGAGCAGTTCTTC. Amino acid sequence: CSVEPGDWNEQFF.

The rearrangement joins TRBV7-9 to TRBJ1-4; D might be TRBD1 (5 bases). The CDR3 extends over 14 amino acids. Germline loops: CDR1 SEHNR, CDR2 FQNEAQ (reference sequence). Trimming took 5 bases from V and 6 from J, leaving 13 bases between them. The CDR3 here is CASSAAGSHEKLFF. The CDR3 coding sequence is TGTGCCAGCAGCGCGGCAGGGTCGCATGAAAAACTGTTTTTT.